The text below deals with one T cell receptor beta chain. What it recognizes is unknown. This sample stems from a study of STAT3 mutations in large granular lymphocyte leukemia. For the study at large: 40% of treated T-LGLL patients showed hematologic response to immunosuppression.

Overall study results and limits: Every T-cell large granular lymphocyte leukemia patient had at least one immunodominant TCR beta clonotype. All newly emerging clones after therapy were STAT3 wild type.

Sequencing was performed with immunoSEQ multiplex PCR; in TCRdb, only in-frame clones are kept and a portion is missing. The top ten hold approximately 0.43% of the sample, which has about 42,000 clones, about three quarters seen once. With 1 base clipped from V and 0 bases from J, the junction kept 7 bases outside the gene matches. CDR1 and CDR2 from the germline V gene are WNHNN and SYGVQD (reference sequence). The length of the CDR3 is 17 residues. This receptor was obtained from a human donor with T large granular lymphocyte leukemia. Some clones in this sample may be carry-over from other donors' samples. The V and J genes are TRBV10-1 and TRBJ2-3; 7 bases are a match to TRBD2. The sample taken for sequencing was PBMCs. The CDR3 sequence is CASSEWGLKRSTDTQYF. CDR3 coding DNA: TGCGCCAGCAGTGAGTGGGGACTAAAGCGAAGCACAGATACGCAGTATTTT.